This is a list of T cell receptor beta chains from one sample in a study of spatial heterogeneity in lung cancer. MiXCR, applied by TCRdb to the 5' RACE reads, yields one record per CDR3 protein. The sample contains about 20,000 distinct CDR3 sequences, over 9% of which appear only once. The sample in question was PBMCs, obtained at follow-up. These receptors all stem from a male donor with early-stage non-small cell lung cancer. CDR3s include the opening cysteine and the closing phenylalanine or tryptophan. D genes are given only for firm matches. Some rows mark clone size as missing; the rest say once, few, many or name a class of expanded clone.

D	V	J	size	DNA	CDR3
.	TRBV6-6	TRBJ1-5	many	TGTGCCAGCAGTTACTCGAGCAGCAATCAGCCCCAGCATTTT	CASSYSSSNQPQHF
.	TRBV27	TRBJ1-6	.	TGTGCCAGCAGGGAGCAGGATAATTCACCCCTCCACTTT	CASREQDNSPLHF
.	TRBV7-9	TRBJ2-7	many	TGTGCCAGCAGCCCACGGGGGCGCCTGGTCGAGCAGTACTTC	CASSPRGRLVEQYF
TRBD1	TRBV6-1	TRBJ1-3	many	TGTGCCAGCAGCCTCAATTCAGGGGGAGGAAACACCATATATTTT	CASSLNSGGGNTIYF
.	TRBV18	TRBJ1-5	.	TGTGCCAGCTCACCAATACAAGGCCAGCCCCAGCATTTT	CASSPIQGQPQHF
TRBD2	TRBV28	TRBJ2-3	few	TGTGCCAGCGGATCTAGCGGGAGTACAGATACGCAGTATTTT	CASGSSGSTDTQYF
.	TRBV11-3	TRBJ1-1	many	TGTGCCAGCGGCCAGACAGAGAACACTGAAGCTTTCTTT	CASGQTENTEAFF
TRBD2	TRBV4-2	TRBJ2-7	medium-sized	TGTGCCAGCAGCCAAGATCAGGCTAGCGGGGGGTACGAGCAGTACTTC	CASSQDQASGGYEQYF
.	TRBV10-3	TRBJ2-1	many	TGTGCCATCAGTGACCCGACAGTCTCCTACAATGAGCAGTTCTTC	CAISDPTVSYNEQFF
.	TRBV14	TRBJ1-5	many	TGTGCCAGCAGCCAAGGTCGGGGGACCGGTCAGCCCCAGCATTTT	CASSQGRGTGQPQHF
.	TRBV18	TRBJ1-5	many	TGTGCCAGCTCACCGGACACCTATCAGCCCCAGCATTTT	CASSPDTYQPQHF
.	TRBV29-1	TRBJ1-1	many	TGCAGCGGTTCGGGGGGGCAGAACACTGAAGCTTTCTTT	CSGSGGQNTEAFF
.	TRBV27	TRBJ1-5	many	TGTGCCAGCAGTGAGTCCGGAGTTCAGCCCCAGCATTTT	CASSESGVQPQHF
TRBD2	TRBV7-2	TRBJ2-2	many	TGTGCCAGCAGCTTAGAACTAGCGGGCATCACCGGGGAGCTGTTTTTT	CASSLELAGITGELFF
.	TRBV7-9	TRBJ2-5	many	TGTGCCAGCAGCTTAGCGCGCGGGACGTACCAAGAGACCCAGTACTTC	CASSLARGTYQETQYF
.	TRBV3-1	TRBJ1-5	.	TGTGCCAGCAGCCAAGATGGAGGTCCTCCCAATCAGCCCCAGCATTTT	CASSQDGGPPNQPQHF
.	TRBV4-1	TRBJ2-7	many	TGCGCCAGCAGCCAAGAGAGGAGGGGGGGATCCTACGAGCAGTACTTC	CASSQERRGGSYEQYF
TRBD2	TRBV3-1	TRBJ2-1	many	TGTGCCAGCAGCCAAGATCCTAGCGGGAGCTCCTACAATGAGCAGTTCTTC	CASSQDPSGSSYNEQFF
.	TRBV29-1	TRBJ2-7	many	TGCAGCGTGACGGACAGAACAAGCTCCTACGAGCAGTACTTC	CSVTDRTSSYEQYF
.	TRBV5-5	TRBJ2-7	many	TGTGCCAGCAGCGGACTCTCCTACGAGCAGTACTTC	CASSGLSYEQYF
.	TRBV20-1	TRBJ1-2	.	TGCAGTGCTAGAGGGTGGGATAACTATGGCTACACCTTC	CSARGWDNYGYTF
TRBD1	TRBV29-1	TRBJ1-4	many	TGCGGAATGGGACAGGGGGCGGAAAAACTGTTTTTT	CGMGQGAEKLFF
.	TRBV6-6	TRBJ1-4	many	TGTGCCAGCAGGGGGGGTGAAAAACTGTTTTTT	CASRGGEKLFF
.	TRBV5-1	TRBJ1-5	many	TGCGCCAGCAGCTTGGCCGGCGGGAGCAATCAGCCCCAGCATTTT	CASSLAGGSNQPQHF
.	TRBV20-1	TRBJ2-3	many	TGCAGTGCTAGAGATCTTTTGGGGGGCGGCGCAGATACGCAGTATTTT	CSARDLLGGGADTQYF
TRBD1	TRBV6-6	TRBJ1-2	many	TGTGCCAGCAGACTGGGGACAGGACGGAGTCTGAACTATGGCTACACCTTC	CASRLGTGRSLNYGYTF
.	TRBV7-9	TRBJ2-1	many	TGTGCCAGCAGCCCCGGGACGACCACCTACAATGAGCAGTTCTTC	CASSPGTTTYNEQFF
.	TRBV7-9	TRBJ1-5	many	TGTGCCAGCAGCCTGCATAATCAGCCCCAGCATTTT	CASSLHNQPQHF
.	TRBV20-1	TRBJ2-1	.	TGCAGTGCCAAACGGGGATCCCTGGGTAATGAGCAGTTCTTC	CSAKRGSLGNEQFF
.	TRBV12-3/TRBV12-4	TRBJ2-3	many	TGTGCCAGCAGAACCGGACTCCCCACAGATACGCAGTATTTT	CASRTGLPTDTQYF
TRBD2	TRBV24-1	TRBJ2-5	few	TGTGCCACCAGTGATTCCAGCGGGACTAGCGAGACCCAGTACTTC	CATSDSSGTSETQYF
.	TRBV4-1	TRBJ2-5	many	TGCGCCAGCAGCCATCCCGGACGGCCGCAAGAGACCCAGTACTTC	CASSHPGRPQETQYF
TRBD2	TRBV24-1	TRBJ2-5	many	TGTGCCACCAGTGTAACGGGAGGCCAAGAGACCCAGTACTTC	CATSVTGGQETQYF
TRBD2	TRBV27	TRBJ2-7	.	TGTGCCAGCACCCTCATATCGGGGGGGGCGGGCGAGCAGTACTTC	CASTLISGGAGEQYF
.	TRBV19	TRBJ1-1	many	TGTGCCAGTAGTGGGACACTTGACACTGAAGCTTTCTTT	CASSGTLDTEAFF
TRBD2	TRBV7-7	TRBJ2-1	many	TGTGCCAGCAGCCCCGGGACTAGCGGGGGGAGCTACAATGAGCAGTTCTTC	CASSPGTSGGSYNEQFF
.	TRBV13	TRBJ2-7	many	TGTGCCAGCAGCTCGTTTACAGGGATCTACGAGCAGTACTTC	CASSSFTGIYEQYF
.	TRBV4-1	TRBJ1-4	.	TGCGCCAGCAGCCTTCGGGTCTCGAATGAAAAACTGTTTTTT	CASSLRVSNEKLFF
.	TRBV4-3	TRBJ2-3	.	TGCGCCAGCAGCCAAGATGTTAGCACAGATACGCAGTATTTT	CASSQDVSTDTQYF
TRBD1	TRBV9	TRBJ1-1	few	TGTGCCAGCAGCGCCCAGAGGACAGGGGGGGGAAATGAAGCTTTCTTT	CASSAQRTGGGNEAFF
.	TRBV4-1	TRBJ1-5	.	TGCGCCAGCAGCCAAGAGGGGCAATTTGGTCAGCCCCAGCATTTT	CASSQEGQFGQPQHF
.	TRBV6-1	TRBJ2-7	.	TGTGCCAGCAGTAGAGGGATAGACGAGCAGTACTTC	CASSRGIDEQYF
.	TRBV27	TRBJ1-6	few	TGTGCCGGCAGTTTCAGGTTTTATAATTCACCCCTCCACTTT	CAGSFRFYNSPLHF
TRBD1	TRBV2	TRBJ2-5	many	TGTGCCAGCAGCCGTGGGACAGGGAACCAAGAGACCCAGTACTTC	CASSRGTGNQETQYF
TRBD2	TRBV20-1	TRBJ2-7	many	TGCAGTGCTAGAGATCTCAGCGGGAGGGCCCCCTACGAGCAGTACTTC	CSARDLSGRAPYEQYF
.	TRBV7-2	TRBJ2-7	many	TGTGCCAGCAGCCTGGAAATGCCCCCCTACGAGCAGTACTTC	CASSLEMPPYEQYF